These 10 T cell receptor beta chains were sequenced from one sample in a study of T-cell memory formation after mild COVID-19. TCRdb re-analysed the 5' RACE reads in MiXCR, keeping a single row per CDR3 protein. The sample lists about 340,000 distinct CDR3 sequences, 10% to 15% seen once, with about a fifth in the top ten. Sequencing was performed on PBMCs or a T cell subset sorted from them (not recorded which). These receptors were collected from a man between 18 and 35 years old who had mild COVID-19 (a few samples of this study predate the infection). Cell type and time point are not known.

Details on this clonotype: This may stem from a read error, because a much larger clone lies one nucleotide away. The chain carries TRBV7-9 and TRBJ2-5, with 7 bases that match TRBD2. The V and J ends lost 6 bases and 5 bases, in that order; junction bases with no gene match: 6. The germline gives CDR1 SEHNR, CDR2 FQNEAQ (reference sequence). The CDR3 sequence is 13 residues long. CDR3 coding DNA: TGTGCCAGCAGACACAGCGGGGAGGAGACCCAGTACTTC. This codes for CASRHSGEETQYF. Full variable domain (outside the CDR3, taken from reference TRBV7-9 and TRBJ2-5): DTGVSQNPRHKITKRGQNVTFRCDPISEHNRLYWYRQTLGQGPEFLTYFQNEAQLEKSRLLSDRFSAERPKGSFSTLEIQRTEQGDSAMYLCASRHSGEETQYFGPGTRLLVL.

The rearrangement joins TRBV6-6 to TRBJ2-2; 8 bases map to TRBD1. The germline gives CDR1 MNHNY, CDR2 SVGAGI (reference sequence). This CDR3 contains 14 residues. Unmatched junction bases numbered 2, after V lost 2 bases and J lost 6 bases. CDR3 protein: CASSYVTGAGELFF. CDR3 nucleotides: TGTGCCAGCAGTTACGTGACAGGGGCCGGGGAGCTGTTTTTT.

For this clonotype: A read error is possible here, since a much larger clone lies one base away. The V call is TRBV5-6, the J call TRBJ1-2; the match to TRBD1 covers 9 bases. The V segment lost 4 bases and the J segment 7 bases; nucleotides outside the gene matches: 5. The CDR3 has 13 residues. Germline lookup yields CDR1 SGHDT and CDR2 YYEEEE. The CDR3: CASSPGTGFGYTF. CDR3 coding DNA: TGTGCCAGCAGCCCCGGGACAGGGTTTGGCTACACCTTC.

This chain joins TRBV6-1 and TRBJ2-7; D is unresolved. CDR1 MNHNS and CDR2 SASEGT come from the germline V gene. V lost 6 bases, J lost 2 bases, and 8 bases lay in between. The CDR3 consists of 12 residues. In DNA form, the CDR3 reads TGTGCCAGCAGCCCCCCAGCCTACGAGCAGTACTTC. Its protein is CASSPPAYEQYF.

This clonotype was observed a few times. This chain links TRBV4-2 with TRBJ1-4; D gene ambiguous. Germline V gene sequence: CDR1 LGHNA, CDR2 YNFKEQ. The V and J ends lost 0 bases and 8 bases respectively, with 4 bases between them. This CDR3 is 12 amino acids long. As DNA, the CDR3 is TGTGCCAGCAGCCAAGATTGGGAAAAACTGTTTTTT. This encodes CASSQDWEKLFF.

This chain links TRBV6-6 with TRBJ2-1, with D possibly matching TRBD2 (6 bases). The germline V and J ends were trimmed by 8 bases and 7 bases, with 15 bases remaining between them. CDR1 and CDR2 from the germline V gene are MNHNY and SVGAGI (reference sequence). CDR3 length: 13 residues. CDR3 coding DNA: TGTGCCAGCTCCTCCCAGGCGGGGAATGAGCAGTTCTTC. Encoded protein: CASSSQAGNEQFF.

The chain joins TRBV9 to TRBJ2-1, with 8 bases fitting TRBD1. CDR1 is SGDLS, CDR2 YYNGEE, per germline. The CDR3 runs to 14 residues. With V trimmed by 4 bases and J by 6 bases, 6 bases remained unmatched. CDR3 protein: CASSTVTGGNEQFF. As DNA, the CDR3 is TGTGCCAGCAGCACGGTCACAGGGGGCAATGAGCAGTTCTTC.

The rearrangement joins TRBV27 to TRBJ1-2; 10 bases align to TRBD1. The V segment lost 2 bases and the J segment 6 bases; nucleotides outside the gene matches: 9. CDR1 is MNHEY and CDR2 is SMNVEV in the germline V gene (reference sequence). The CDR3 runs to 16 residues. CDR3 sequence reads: CASSLQGQGGMHGYTF. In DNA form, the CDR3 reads TGTGCCAGCAGTTTACAAGGACAGGGGGGAATGCATGGCTACACCTTC.

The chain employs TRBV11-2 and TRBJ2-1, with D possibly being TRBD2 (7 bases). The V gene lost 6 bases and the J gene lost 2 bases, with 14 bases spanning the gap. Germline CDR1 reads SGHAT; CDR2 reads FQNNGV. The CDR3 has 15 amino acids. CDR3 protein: CASRRGGGPYNEQFF. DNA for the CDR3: TGTGCCAGCAGGAGGGGCGGGGGCCCCTACAATGAGCAGTTCTTC.

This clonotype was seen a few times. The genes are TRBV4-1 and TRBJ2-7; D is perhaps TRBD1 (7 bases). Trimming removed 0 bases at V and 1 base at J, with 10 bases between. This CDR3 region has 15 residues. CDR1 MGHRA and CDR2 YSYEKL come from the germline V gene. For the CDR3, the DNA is TGCGCCAGCAGCCAAGAGGGGGGACAGTCCTACGAGCAGTACTTC. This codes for CASSQEGGQSYEQYF.